Listed below are T cell receptor beta chains from one sample, sequenced in a study of T cells after yellow fever vaccination. TCRdb itself ran the 5' RACE reads through MiXCR, one entry per CDR3 protein. This table holds 250,000 to 400,000 distinct CDR3 sequences, around 4.5% found once. Source: PBMCs, taken 15 days after the yellow fever booster vaccination. The receptors were gathered from a man between 18 and 29 years old who received the YFV17D yellow fever vaccine. Both conserved end residues are part of each CDR3. D genes are given only for firm matches. Size is stated for part of the rows, as once, few or many counts, or as a class when the clone is expanded.

- TRBJ2-1 TRBV7-9 many CASSPDNEQFF TGTGCCAGCTCACCGGATAATGAGCAGTTCTTC
TRBD2 TRBJ2-1 TRBV12-3/TRBV12-4 - CASSLVRGGGYEQFF TGTGCCAGCAGTTTGGTGCGGGGGGGTGGCTATGAGCAGTTCTTC
- TRBJ1-6 TRBV5-1 - CASSGRATGSPLHF TGCGCCAGCAGCGGCCGGGCAACCGGGTCACCCCTCCACTTT
- TRBJ2-5 TRBV7-2 - CASSLIRLQETQYF TGTGCCAGCAGCTTAATCCGTCTCCAAGAGACCCAGTACTTC
TRBD1 TRBJ1-6 TRBV7-2 few CASSYRTGSRSPLHF TGTGCCAGCAGCTATAGGACAGGGAGTCGTTCACCCCTCCACTTT
TRBD2 TRBJ2-1 TRBV29-1 - CSAVGGAGDEQFF TGCAGCGCCGTCGGGGGGGCGGGAGATGAGCAGTTCTTC
TRBD2 TRBJ2-1 TRBV4-3 few CASSQPDWTSGPSLVNEQFF TGCGCCAGCAGCCAGCCCGATTGGACTAGCGGGCCTTCCCTGGTTAATGAGCAGTTCTTC
- TRBJ2-5 TRBV21-1 many CASSTMGLPEETQYF TGTGCCAGCAGCACTATGGGACTTCCCGAAGAGACCCAGTACTTC
- TRBJ2-4 TRBV20-1 few CSAAPVPENIQYF TGCAGTGCGGCCCCGGTTCCCGAAAACATTCAGTACTTC
- TRBJ1-4 TRBV20-1 few CSSLDRRVGEKLFF TGCAGTTCGTTAGACAGACGGGTAGGCGAAAAACTGTTTTTT
- TRBJ2-5 TRBV7-2 many CASSLGPVQQETQYF TGTGCCAGCAGCTTAGGACCAGTGCAACAAGAGACCCAGTACTTC
TRBD1 TRBJ1-6 TRBV12-3/TRBV12-4 - CASSRQGASRSSLHF TGTGCCAGCAGCCGACAGGGGGCCTCCAGGTCTTCCCTCCACTTT
- TRBJ2-5 TRBV10-1 few CASSEPSRIIVLASQETQYF TGCGCCAGCAGTGAGCCCTCCAGGATTATAGTGCTAGCGTCCCAAGAGACCCAGTACTTC
- TRBJ2-2 TRBV12-3/TRBV12-4 few CASRTDGFVLFF TGTGCCAGCAGGACGGACGGTTTCGTGCTGTTTTTT
- TRBJ1-2 TRBV20-1 many CSARTRDNYGYTF TGCAGTGCTAGGACACGGGACAACTATGGCTACACCTTC
- TRBJ1-2 TRBV7-8 many CASSVDSNYGYTF TGTGCCAGCAGCGTGGACAGTAACTATGGCTACACCTTC
- TRBJ1-5 TRBV9 few CASSTQSNQPQHF TGTGCCAGCAGCACCCAGAGCAATCAGCCCCAGCATTTT
- TRBJ2-4 TRBV7-2 many CASSGEAKNIQYF TGTGCCAGCTCAGGGGAAGCCAAAAACATTCAGTACTTC
- TRBJ1-6 TRBV6-6 - CASRPPPGHNSPLHF TGTGCCAGCAGACCGCCACCAGGGCACAATTCACCCCTCCACTTT
- TRBJ1-3 TRBV12-3/TRBV12-4 few CASSPRLSSSGNTIYF TGTGCCAGCAGTCCCCGACTGTCGAGCTCTGGAAACACCATATATTTT
- TRBJ2-7 TRBV7-9 few CASSLSGGSEQYF TGTGCCAGCAGCTTAAGTGGAGGTTCCGAGCAGTACTTC
- TRBJ1-3 TRBV20-1 - CSASQGDSGNTIYF TGCAGTGCTAGCCAGGGCGACTCTGGAAACACCATATATTTT
- TRBJ2-2 TRBV24-1 - CATSGREWTGELFF TGTGCCACCAGTGGCAGGGAATGGACCGGGGAGCTGTTTTTT
TRBD1 TRBJ2-1 TRBV19 - CASSIPGQGINEQFF TGTGCCAGTAGTATACCGGGACAGGGGATCAATGAGCAGTTCTTC
- TRBJ1-2 TRBV5-1 few CASSPDPGGGYTF TGCGCCAGCAGCCCGGACCCTGGCGGGGGCTACACCTTC
TRBD1 TRBJ1-1 TRBV12-3/TRBV12-4 many CASSLTTGGTEAFF TGTGCCAGCAGCCTAACGACAGGGGGAACTGAAGCTTTCTTT
- TRBJ1-4 TRBV20-1 many CSARWAEKLFF TGCAGTGCTAGATGGGCCGAAAAACTGTTTTTT
TRBD1 TRBJ1-2 TRBV10-3 - CAISDTTGGTYVYTF TGTGCCATCAGTGACACTACAGGGGGGACCTATGTCTACACCTTC
- TRBJ2-2 TRBV6-5 - CASSVSGLDTGELFF TGTGCCAGCAGTGTCAGCGGGTTGGACACCGGGGAGCTGTTTTTT
TRBD1 TRBJ1-1 TRBV18 few CASSLIGPGQGPTEAFF TGTGCCAGCTCACTTATAGGACCGGGACAGGGGCCCACTGAAGCTTTCTTT
- TRBJ2-3 TRBV4-3 few CASSQDWRGPTDTQYF TGCGCCAGCAGCCAAGATTGGAGGGGGCCCACAGATACGCAGTATTTT
- TRBJ2-5 TRBV4-1 many CASSHLSSGETQYF TGCGCCAGCAGCCATCTTTCGTCCGGAGAGACCCAGTACTTC
TRBD1 TRBJ1-1 TRBV6-6 many CASSSDRATEAFF TGTGCCAGCAGTTCGGACAGGGCCACTGAAGCTTTCTTT
- TRBJ1-2 TRBV24-1 - CATGRPDLDVREMDGYTF TGTGCCACCGGTAGACCTGACCTGGACGTCAGGGAGATGGATGGCTACACCTTC
TRBD1 TRBJ2-2 TRBV5-1 few CASSPRRDRALNTGELFF TGCGCCAGCAGTCCTCGGCGGGACAGGGCTTTGAACACCGGGGAGCTGTTTTTT
TRBD2 TRBJ2-3 TRBV12-5 few CSSGAGLAGTAQYF TGTTCTAGTGGGGCTGGACTAGCGGGGACGGCGCAGTATTTT
TRBD1 TRBJ1-2 TRBV7-2 few CASSLPTGVGVGGYTF TGTGCCAGCAGCCTTCCGACAGGGGTAGGGGTGGGTGGCTACACCTTC
- TRBJ2-3 TRBV20-1 many CSARDGPRGADTQYF TGCAGTGCTAGAGATGGGCCCAGGGGGGCAGATACGCAGTATTTT
- TRBJ2-1 TRBV7-3 many CASSLSVTWGSYNEQFF TGTGCCAGCAGCTTATCTGTCACGTGGGGGAGCTACAATGAGCAGTTCTTC
TRBD2 TRBJ2-5 TRBV6-5 many CASRKGTSGSRTQYF TGTGCCAGCAGAAAAGGGACTAGCGGTTCCCGGACCCAGTACTTC
TRBD2 TRBJ2-1 TRBV29-1 many CSVPSGAIAGAFFNNEQFF TGCAGCGTCCCTTCCGGGGCGATAGCGGGGGCCTTTTTCAACAATGAGCAGTTCTTC
- TRBJ1-6 TRBV12-3/TRBV12-4 few CATRGGGSYNSPLHF TGTGCCACCCGAGGGGGGGGCTCCTATAATTCACCCCTCCACTTT
- TRBJ2-2 TRBV28 few CASSLIRNADRASPGELFF TGTGCCAGCAGTTTAATCCGGAACGCCGACCGAGCGTCGCCCGGGGAGCTGTTTTTT
TRBD1 TRBJ2-7 TRBV9 many CASSVGFTGAEQYF TGTGCCAGCAGCGTTGGGTTTACAGGGGCCGAGCAGTACTTC
- TRBJ1-5 TRBV2 - CASSCRGQPQQF TGTGCCAGCAGTTGTAGAGGCCAGCCCCAGCAATTT
TRBD2 TRBJ2-5 TRBV2 few CASSPSGVETQYF TGTGCCAGCAGCCCTAGCGGGGTGGAGACCCAGTACTTC
TRBD1 TRBJ1-3 TRBV6-5 - CASSYSIQGALSGNTIYF TGTGCCAGCAGTTACTCGATCCAGGGGGCATTGTCTGGAAACACCATATATTTT
TRBD2 TRBJ2-3 TRBV6-4 many CASSATSGGTDTQYF TGTGCCAGCAGTGCAACTAGCGGGGGCACAGATACGCAGTATTTT
- TRBJ2-1 TRBV5-1 - CASRDTSSSYNEQFF TGCGCCAGCAGGGACACCAGCAGCTCCTACAATGAGCAGTTCTTC
- TRBJ2-1 TRBV7-6 many CASSLVGEQFF TGTGCCAGCAGCTTAGTGGGGGAGCAGTTCTTC
- TRBJ2-2 TRBV27 many CASSLSALLGGELFF TGTGCCAGCAGTTTATCGGCTCTCCTGGGGGGGGAGCTGTTTTTT